This T cell receptor beta chain was captured in a study of cytomegalovirus exposure and HLA in healthy donors. The study, taken as a whole, reports: In an earlier analysis, about 87% or about 30%: the productive usage of most TCR beta V segments. It was in a later analysis that TCR association rates were seen to vary by HLA locus, highest for DRB1 and lowest for HLA-C. One variant, a missense change in DCLRE1C, was linked in a later analysis to TCR beta V- and J-gene trimming.

A multiplex PCR was run with 60 Vbeta primers and 13 Jbeta primers. The assay was immunoSEQ multiplex PCR, and TCRdb's table has in-frame clones only and misses some. Of some 140,000 clones listed, 60% to 85% are singletons. Concerning this clone itself: Its antigen is undetermined.

Material: PBMCs. This clonotype was sampled from a woman aged 40 to 50 in good health and CMV-seronegative.

CDR3 amino acids: CAINTPSYNEQFF. In DNA form, the CDR3 reads TGTGCCATCAACACACCTTCCTACAATGAGCAGTTCTTC. The chain uses TRBV6-1 and TRBJ2-1, with D unclear. Deletions cut 10 bases from V and 1 base from J, with 11 bases between. Germline lookup yields CDR1 MNHNS and CDR2 SASEGT. The CDR3 length is 13 residues.